This TCR beta chain is from a study of blood T cell repertoires in COVID-19. As for the study in general: The United States, Italy and Spain provided the acute and convalescent COVID-19 samples. The cDNA or gDNA used as material had been derived from T cells, B-cell-depleted T cells, or PBMCs.

After removal of 2 bases from V and 7 bases from J, the junction contained 5 bases not matched to a gene. Germline loops: CDR1 SGHTA, CDR2 FQGNSA. The CDR3 is 13 amino acids. Authors' analysis steps: The authors estimated nucleated cell counts from reference gene primer amplification. Sequencing used immunoSEQ multiplex PCR; TCRdb keeps in-frame clones, though not all of them. V and J calls and clone size are those listed in that table; D and trimming were worked out from the DNA. Of 150,000 to 200,000 clones listed, 79% were seen once; the top ten hold approximately 15%. The source of this sequence is a man aged 55 to 70 with active or convalescent COVID-19. Sequencing was done on a sample of peripheral blood. The chain carries TRBV7-2 and TRBJ2-7, with 7 bases fitting TRBD1. DNA for the CDR3: TGTGCCAGCAGCTTAAAGGGCAGGGGGGAGCAGTACTTC. Amino acids: CASSLKGRGEQYF.